This T cell receptor beta chain came from a study of T cell responses to AZD1222 COVID-19 vaccine (dated by TCRdb to 2020 to 2023). Turning to the overall study: AZD1222 recipients given second doses at about 4 weeks or at about 12 weeks were pooled, since spike-specific TCR depth and breadth were not found to differ between the two schedules. A total of approximately 240 trial participants underwent TCR sequencing, of whom 200 to 220 received two doses of AZD1222 and about 25 received two doses of the MenACWY control vaccine. Trial participants were enrolled by age into 18-55, 56-69 and 70-plus year subgroups, with approximately 150, 28 and 58 TCR-sequenced participants respectively. Paper-wide results and their limitations: In the small 56-69-year group, the increase in depth fell short of significance, most likely because of low power. Because no day 14 peak-response samples were available, the repertoires could be characterized only after the peak T cell response. Reportedly, almost half of the unique spike-specific TCRs recognized epitopes lying outside the regions that are mutated in the B.1.351 and B.1.1.7 variants. Participants were mostly white British and included more females than males, and it was suggested by the authors that clonal diversity may have been underestimated. After two AZD1222 doses, both the breadth and the depth of spike-specific TCRs were significantly higher than at day 0 and than in MenACWY recipients. Vaccine-associated CD4 TCRs spanned the whole spike protein, with dominant responses in regions 160-218 and 743-854. Conclusions about previously exposed vaccinees are limited, since just six AZD1222 recipients were seropositive for SARS-CoV-2 at baseline.

Comment on this clone: The antigen it recognizes is unknown. The record has no base qualities; no much larger clone is one base away.

The time point label, as the study defines it: baseline before first vaccination. Samples from vaccinated people were obtained from the UK trials COV001 and COV002, which included a single-blind randomized controlled phase 2/3 trial of AZD1222 (ChAdOx1 nCoV-19) in healthy adults. Trial participant PBMC samples were collected at day 0 and day 28 after the second dose for TCRbeta chain sequencing. The CDR3 regions of human TCRbeta chains were subjected to immunosequencing. Turning to the authors' computational methods: Repertoire TCRs were checked for matches against a reference library of SARS-CoV-2-specific TCRs that had been generated using the MIRA antigen-specificity platform. Breadth was defined as the fraction of unique TCRs that were SARS-CoV-2-associated. Depth was defined as the fraction of total T cells that were SARS-CoV-2-associated. Using the MIRA data, each spike-specific TCR was assigned both to the spike region to which the TCR was reactive and to a CD4 or CD8 class. Log10-transformed breadth and depth values were compared by one-way ANOVA with Sidak's multiple comparisons tests. In TCRdb, the immuneACCESS table is reduced to in-frame sequences with V and J assigned. These tables do not hold every clone; where another copy was compared, an unresolved V gene accounts for under half, and the others remain unexplained. V and J calls and clone size follow that table, whereas D and trimming were derived from the DNA. In this sample the table shows 100,000 to 150,000 clones, approximately 84% of which occur a single time. The ten largest clones take up around 24% of the sample.

This sample comprised peripheral blood, obtained on day 0 of AZD1222 vaccination. The clonotype was recovered from an adult in good health.

The DNA sequence is TGTGCCAGCTCACCCGGAACAGGGGGCGGATACGAGCAGTACTTC. This encodes CASSPGTGGGYEQYF. The chain uses TRBV18 and TRBJ2-7, and 9 junctional nucleotides match TRBD1. The CDR3 contains 15 residues, cysteine and phenylalanine counted. The only DNA kept is the CDR3, 45 bases in frame from the first base. V and J are trimmed by 3 bases and 4 bases, and the gene matches miss 7 bases of the junction. From a lookup of the germline V gene, CDR1 and CDR2 are KGHSH and LQKENI.